The rows below give T cell receptor beta chains drawn from one sample of a study of CD8 T cells in ankylosing spondylitis. TCRdb fed the 5' RACE reads into MiXCR, producing one record per CDR3 protein. The table shows 110,000 to 150,000 distinct CDR3 sequences, with roughly 8% occurring only once. The sample consisted of synovial fluid, either unsorted or a sorted T cell fraction (not recorded which). The receptor source for this set is a male donor with ankylosing spondylitis. The CDR3 runs from the conserved cysteine through the conserved F or W. The D gene is left open where the match is weak. A row's size may be missing; if present it is once, few, many or a size class.

j_gene,abundance,v_gene,d_gene,CDR3aa,CDR3nt
TRBJ2-5,-,TRBV6-5,TRBD2,CASSYSIREAGVEETQYF,TGTGCCAGCAGTTACTCGATAAGGGAAGCGGGGGTGGAAGAGACCCAGTACTTC
TRBJ1-1,many,TRBV3-1,-,CASSLARVGIAEAFF,TGTGCCAGCAGCCTTGCTCGGGTAGGTATCGCTGAAGCTTTCTTT
TRBJ2-1,few,TRBV24-1,TRBD2,CATSDWLAGDNEQFF,TGTGCCACCAGTGATTGGCTAGCGGGAGACAATGAGCAGTTCTTC
TRBJ1-2,few,TRBV7-2,-,CASSQDRRYGYTF,TGTGCCAGTTCTCAAGACAGGCGTTATGGCTACACCTTC
TRBJ2-7,-,TRBV18,-,CASSWSSQIYEQYF,TGTGCCAGCTCATGGAGTTCCCAAATCTACGAGCAGTACTTC
TRBJ2-6,many,TRBV2,-,CASSGDSSGANVLTF,TGTGCCAGCAGTGGAGACAGCTCTGGGGCCAACGTCCTGACTTTC
TRBJ2-7,few,TRBV7-2,-,CASSLAPQSNYEQYF,TGTGCCAGCAGCTTAGCCCCCCAGAGTAACTACGAGCAGTACTTC
TRBJ2-1,-,TRBV7-3,-,CASSLTTGGRSEQFF,TGTGCCAGCAGCTTAACCACAGGAGGGCGAAGTGAGCAGTTCTTC
TRBJ1-1,few,TRBV27,TRBD1,CASSFARTGGTTEAFF,TGTGCCAGCAGTTTTGCCCGGACAGGGGGGACCACTGAAGCTTTCTTT
TRBJ1-2,many,TRBV20-1,-,CSAPYSNYGYTF,TGCAGTGCTCCTTACTCTAACTATGGCTACACCTTC
TRBJ2-1,-,TRBV29-1,-,CSVLGGSNADEQFF,TGCAGCGTCTTGGGTGGGAGCAACGCAGATGAGCAGTTCTTC
TRBJ2-7,-,TRBV25-1,-,CASSRNLGTDEQYF,TGTGCCAGCAGTAGAAATTTGGGAACCGACGAGCAGTACTTC
TRBJ2-3,many,TRBV20-1,-,CSATGQFFTDTQYF,TGCAGTGCTACAGGACAGTTCTTCACAGATACGCAGTATTTT
TRBJ2-1,many,TRBV20-1,TRBD2,CSARVFQLAGGLYEQFF,TGCAGTGCTAGAGTGTTCCAACTAGCGGGAGGGCTGTATGAGCAGTTCTTC
TRBJ2-7,-,TRBV2,TRBD1,CASSTGTGNQYF,TGTGCCAGCAGCACCGGGACAGGGAACCAGTACTTC
TRBJ1-1,few,TRBV4-3,-,CASSQDEEVFTEAFF,TGCGCCAGCAGCCAAGATGAGGAGGTATTCACTGAAGCTTTCTTT
TRBJ1-1,many,TRBV27,-,CASSSRWGVTEAFF,TGTGCCAGCAGTTCTCGGTGGGGGGTCACTGAAGCTTTCTTT
TRBJ2-3,few,TRBV18,-,CASSPILTGTQYF,TGTGCCAGCTCACCGATCCTTACGGGTACGCAGTATTTT
TRBJ1-1,many,TRBV4-3,-,CASSQDPRGGATEAFF,TGCGCCAGCAGCCAAGATCCCCGGGGTGGAGCCACTGAAGCTTTCTTT
TRBJ2-1,few,TRBV11-2,TRBD2,CASSTTVAGGRNEQFF,TGTGCCAGCAGCACTACGGTGGCGGGAGGGCGCAATGAGCAGTTCTTC
TRBJ2-3,few,TRBV6-1,-,CASSEGRQAWGTDTQYF,TGTGCCAGCAGTGAAGGCCGACAGGCCTGGGGCACAGATACGCAGTATTTT
TRBJ1-5,-,TRBV12-3/TRBV12-4,-,CVSSFILGLLSNQPQHF,TGTGTGAGCAGTTTCATCCTTGGACTGCTTAGCAATCAGCCCCAGCATTTT
TRBJ1-2,few,TRBV27,TRBD1,CASSDPGQGAQGYTF,TGTGCCAGCAGTGATCCGGGACAGGGGGCGCAAGGCTACACCTTC
TRBJ2-5,few,TRBV7-8,-,CASSLWGRGETQYF,TGTGCCAGCAGCTTATGGGGGCGCGGGGAGACCCAGTACTTC
TRBJ1-4,medium-sized,TRBV6-5,-,CASSYSRGRAEKLFF,TGTGCCAGCAGTTACTCTCGGGGGAGGGCCGAAAAACTGTTTTTT
TRBJ1-2,few,TRBV18,TRBD1,CASSSGTGAGYTF,TGTGCCAGCTCTTCCGGGACAGGGGCTGGCTACACCTTC
TRBJ1-2,-,TRBV9,-,CASSEDSRLGGYTF,TGTGCCAGCAGCGAGGACAGCCGACTAGGAGGCTACACCTTC
TRBJ1-3,many,TRBV2,-,CASSEMGDSGNTIYF,TGTGCCAGCAGTGAAATGGGGGACTCTGGAAACACCATATATTTT
TRBJ2-5,few,TRBV5-4,-,CASSLEPTAGRETQYF,TGTGCCAGCAGCTTGGAACCGACAGCCGGGCGGGAGACCCAGTACTTC
TRBJ2-7,many,TRBV20-1,TRBD1,CSAYLGTGLSYEQYF,TGCAGTGCTTACCTCGGGACAGGCCTTTCCTACGAGCAGTACTTC
TRBJ2-2,-,TRBV28,-,CASSDQGGLTGELFF,TGTGCCAGCAGTGACCAGGGTGGACTGACCGGGGAGCTGTTTTTT
TRBJ2-7,-,TRBV7-9,-,CASSSERDTPYEQYF,TGTGCCAGCAGCTCGGAACGGGACACCCCCTACGAGCAGTACTTC
TRBJ1-4,-,TRBV12-3/TRBV12-4,-,CASSKTGVNEKLFF,TGTGCCAGCAGCAAGACAGGAGTTAATGAAAAACTGTTTTTT
TRBJ2-7,many,TRBV20-1,-,CSARAVGHRGYEQYF,TGCAGTGCTAGAGCCGTAGGGCATCGGGGTTACGAGCAGTACTTC
TRBJ2-5,many,TRBV29-1,TRBD1,CSGEQGAQETQYF,TGCAGCGGCGAACAGGGGGCCCAAGAGACCCAGTACTTC
TRBJ1-1,many,TRBV7-8,-,CASSEAGHFNTEAFF,TGTGCCAGCAGCGAAGCGGGACACTTTAACACTGAAGCTTTCTTT
TRBJ2-1,many,TRBV7-6,TRBD2,CASSSQPDSGWIEQFF,TGTGCCAGCAGCTCTCAACCAGATAGCGGGTGGATTGAGCAGTTCTTC